These T cell receptor beta chains were read from a single sample in a study of blood T cell repertoires in COVID-19. Clones were sequenced by immunoSEQ multiplex PCR, and TCRdb holds only the in-frame ones, with some missing. In the table there are around 150,000 clones, 60% to 80% of which are singletons. Sequencing was carried out using peripheral blood. These receptors originate from a man aged 55 to 69 who had recovered from COVID-19. CDR3s include the opening cysteine and the closing phenylalanine or tryptophan. A D gene is named only where the DNA matches it firmly. Clone sizes are given selectively: once, few, many, or a class where the clone is expanded.

D: .; size: .; J: TRBJ2-5; V: TRBV5-1; CDR3: CASSLESRQETQYF; DNA: TGCGCCAGCAGCTTGGAGTCTAGACAAGAGACCCAGTACTTC
D: .; size: .; J: TRBJ2-5; V: TRBV6-2/TRBV6-3; CDR3: CASSYTGKETQYF; DNA: TGTGCCAGCAGTTATACGGGGAAAGAGACCCAGTACTTC
D: .; size: .; J: TRBJ1-1; V: TRBV3-1/TRBV3-2; CDR3: CASSQGTVSNTEAFF; DNA: TGTGCCAGCAGCCAAGGAACGGTCTCGAACACTGAAGCTTTCTTT
D: .; size: .; J: TRBJ2-3; V: TRBV6-1; CDR3: CASSDRDGTDTQYF; DNA: TGTGCCAGCAGTGACAGGGATGGCACAGATACGCAGTATTTT
D: TRBD1; size: few; J: TRBJ2-2; V: TRBV14; CDR3: CASSQLTGANTGELFF; DNA: TGTGCCAGCAGCCAATTGACAGGGGCCAACACCGGGGAGCTGTTTTTT
D: .; size: .; J: TRBJ2-7; V: TRBV9; CDR3: CASSVAPGATYEQYF; DNA: TGTGCCAGCAGCGTAGCTCCAGGGGCTACCTACGAGCAGTACTTC
D: TRBD1; size: .; J: TRBJ2-5; V: TRBV27; CDR3: CASSSRQGETQYF; DNA: TGTGCCAGCAGTTCGAGACAGGGAGAGACCCAGTACTTC
D: .; size: .; J: TRBJ2-7; V: TRBV7-9; CDR3: CASSLEQGSFEQYF; DNA: TGTGCCAGCAGCTTAGAACAGGGTTCGTTTGAGCAGTACTTC
D: .; size: .; J: TRBJ1-1; V: TRBV6-2/TRBV6-3; CDR3: CASSALLNTEAFF; DNA: TGTGCCAGCAGCGCGCTACTAAACACTGAAGCTTTCTTT
D: .; size: .; J: TRBJ2-3; V: TRBV21-1; CDR3: CARGQGRQYF; DNA: TGTGCCAGAGGACAGGGGAGACAGTATTTT
D: .; size: .; J: TRBJ1-1; V: TRBV6-2/TRBV6-3; CDR3: CASSHDRDTEAFF; DNA: TGTGCCAGCAGTCACGACAGAGACACTGAAGCTTTCTTT
D: .; size: once; J: TRBJ1-2; V: TRBV6-2/TRBV6-3; CDR3: CASSYSTAGNYGYTF; DNA: TGTGCCAGCAGTTACTCGACGGCAGGGAACTATGGCTACACCTTC
D: .; size: few; J: TRBJ1-1; V: TRBV7-9; CDR3: CASSSYAGNTEAFF; DNA: TGTGCCAGCAGCTCCTATGCAGGGAACACTGAAGCTTTCTTT
D: TRBD1; size: .; J: TRBJ1-5; V: TRBV24-1; CDR3: CATSDSTGGWQPQHF; DNA: TGTGCCACCAGTGACTCTACAGGGGGCTGGCAGCCCCAGCATTTT
D: .; size: .; J: TRBJ2-7; V: TRBV28; CDR3: CASSFKAGAYEQYF; DNA: TGTGCCAGCAGTTTTAAGGCAGGGGCGTACGAGCAGTACTTC
D: .; size: .; J: TRBJ1-1; V: TRBV10-3; CDR3: CAMRVEVNTEAFF; DNA: TGTGCCATGAGAGTGGAGGTGAACACTGAAGCTTTCTTT
D: .; size: .; J: TRBJ1-6; V: TRBV3-1/TRBV3-2; CDR3: CASSQEIIRGTNSPLHF; DNA: TGTGCCAGCAGCCAAGAAATCATTAGGGGGACAAATTCACCCCTCCACTTT
D: TRBD2; size: .; J: TRBJ2-1; V: TRBV4-2; CDR3: CASSLIAGAPSYNEQFF; DNA: TGTGCCAGCAGCCTCATAGCGGGGGCGCCTTCTTACAATGAGCAGTTCTTC
D: TRBD1; size: .; J: TRBJ1-1; V: TRBV19; CDR3: CASATGGGLGGEAFF; DNA: TGTGCCAGTGCCACAGGGGGCGGACTTGGGGGTGAAGCTTTCTTT
D: TRBD1; size: .; J: TRBJ2-6; V: TRBV23-1; CDR3: CASSQGQGDSGANVLTF; DNA: TGCGCCAGCAGTCAAGGACAGGGGGACTCTGGGGCCAACGTCCTGACTTTC
D: TRBD2; size: .; J: TRBJ2-1; V: TRBV10-3; CDR3: CAISENRMTSGKLNNEQFF; DNA: TGTGCCATCAGTGAGAATCGGATGACTAGCGGGAAATTAAACAATGAGCAGTTCTTC